The entry below gives a single T cell receptor beta chain sequence along with its context. Its antigen is not identified. The length of the CDR3 is 14 residues. CDR1 and CDR2 (germline): LGHNT, FRNRAP. V lost 5 bases to trimming and J lost 3 bases, with 11 bases between them. The record originates from a study of shared clonotypes between healthy human individuals. Terminally differentiated effector memory CD45RA+ cells were excluded by CCR7 positive selection of CD45RO-negative cells. Healthy HIV-negative adults with no recent acute infections or vaccinations were recruited as donors. Study outcomes and limitations: Sharing across a few donors was seen in 4% to 6.5% of naive CD4 clonotypes. Non-shared clonotypes had lower generation probabilities than those shared by all four donors.

Researchers divided each subset's genomic DNA evenly across several immunoSEQ plates. This table comes from immunoSEQ multiplex PCR, and its TCRdb copy is limited to in-frame clones, with some not included. Here the sample spans roughly 2,000,000 clones, over 85% being singletons. V usage is TRBV12-5 and J usage is TRBJ1-3; D call uncertain. The source material was naive CD8+ T cells sorted from blood. The sequence was collected from a man younger than 35 in good health. CDR3 region: CASGPPVRGNTIYF. As DNA, the CDR3 is TGTGCTAGTGGTCCCCCGGTGCGTGGAAACACCATATATTTT.